This T cell receptor (beta chain) was retrieved from a study of T cells after yellow fever vaccination. Study context: SMART-Seq v4 Ultra Low Input served to prepare low-cell-number fractions.

From the 5' RACE reads, TCRdb called clonotypes with MiXCR, one entry per CDR3 protein. The repertoire includes around 550,000 distinct CDR3 sequences, 15% to 20% of them detected once, and approximately 15% sits in the top ten. This clonotype has more than one count but fewer than ten. What it binds is unknown. The CDR3 has 19 amino acids. Looked up from germline, CDR1 is MNHEY and CDR2 is SVGEGT. V was clipped by 2 bases and J by 2 bases; unmatched bases: 18. Study-level findings and limits: The secondary response was weaker but peaked faster, day 5 versus 15. In post-booster samples, most primary-vaccination clones reappeared (about 95% CD4, 70% to 90% CD8). Sorted repertoires could include abundant contaminating clonotypes from bulk cells.

The input for sequencing was PBMCs, taken 15 days after the yellow fever booster vaccination. The source of this sequence is a man aged 30 to 39 who received the YFV17D yellow fever vaccine. This chain uses TRBV6-2 or TRBV6-3 with TRBJ2-7, with 7 bases that match TRBD1. The CDR3 DNA reads as TGTGCCAGCAGTTACCCTATACCCTCAGACAGGGTACCGACCTACGAGCAGTACTTC. Translation gives CASSYPIPSDRVPTYEQYF.